This TCR beta chain appears in the sequencing data of a study of tumor-infiltrating lymphocytes in primary liver carcinoma. Unsorted whole blood yielded blood RNA, and germline DNA was extracted as well. CDR1 and CDR2 (germline): MNHNS, SASEGT. The CDR3 has 14 amino acids. V was clipped by 5 bases and J by 5 bases, with 15 bases between them. Starting from approximately 500 ng of total RNA, TCR beta cDNA was produced with a primer in the constant region. Libraries for TCR beta were built through three nested multiplex PCR rounds, which together made up a slightly modified ARM-PCR procedure. A C-beta reverse primer and TRBV1-TRBV30 forward primers served in each of the first two PCR rounds, at ten to eleven cycles apiece. TCRdb itself ran the multiplex PCR reads through MiXCR, one entry per CDR3 protein. The data hold 300,000 to 350,000 distinct CDR3 sequences, with about 65% observed a single time.

As concerns this clonotype: A much larger clone lies a single base off, so this may be a read error. The final CDR3 position lacks the conserved phenylalanine or tryptophan, pointing to a likely read error.

The sample taken for sequencing was peripheral blood. The rearrangement joins TRBV6-1 to TRBJ1-1; D perhaps matches TRBD1 (5 bases). This sequence originates from a man in his forties with primary liver carcinoma and hepatitis B virus infection. CDR3 in DNA: TGTGCCAGCAGTCCTACCCTGGGGGGGACTGAAGCTTTCTAT. Amino acids: CASSPTLGGTEAFY.